Given below is one T cell receptor beta chain in context. Antigen: not known. The data originate from a study of CD8 T cells in ankylosing spondylitis. This CDR3 contains 12 residues. V lost 4 bases, J lost 7 bases, and 11 bases lay in between. CDR1 is MNHNY, CDR2 SVGAGI, per germline (reference sequence). Library preparation for TCR beta used quantitative 5'-RACE with molecular barcodes. A single record per CDR3 protein comes from TCRdb applying MiXCR to the 5' RACE reads. The sample consists of about 140,000 distinct CDR3 sequences, 30% to 40% of them appearing once. Overall study findings and caveats: Past studies reported some motif variants in reactive arthritis synovial fluid and blood. Significant enrichment of disease-linked clones was reportedly seen in matched ankylosing spondylitis synovial fluid. Among TCR beta sequences, a motif of under ten highly homologous variants appeared characteristic of ankylosing spondylitis blood.

The gene calls are TRBV6-6 and TRBJ2-7; D remains ambiguous. Sequenced: synovial fluid, either unsorted or a sorted T cell fraction (not recorded which). This TCR was sampled from a male donor with ankylosing spondylitis. The CDR3 DNA sequence: TGTGCCAGCAGTTCCAGCTTTTGGGAGCAGTACTTC. Translated, it gives CASSSSFWEQYF.